This T cell receptor beta chain was observed in a study of T cells in women clearing cervical HPV infection. As for the study in general: For cases, blood was sampled a median 149 days after lesion detection, interquartile range about 90 to 230 days.

Remarks on this clone: Its cognate antigen is unknown. The observed sequence ends 3 residues before the CDR3 terminus, with the missing tail filled in from the germline J gene.

Sequencing used immunoSEQ multiplex PCR; TCRdb keeps in-frame clones, though not all of them. The listing records about 19,000 clones. Whole-study results and caveats: It is unknown whether associations predate infection; no effector/memory or HPV-specific sorting. CIN3+ cases had significantly higher TCR repertoire richness than controls, but evenness did not differ.

The germline gives CDR1 SGHRS, CDR2 YFSETQ. Trimming took 0 bases from V and 5 from J, leaving 18 bases between them. This CDR3 has 16 residues. The chain couples TRBV5-1 to TRBJ2-7; TRBD1 is a possible D gene (6 bases). What was sequenced was blood buffy coat. The receptor comes from a woman between 18 and 69 years old with a cervical HPV16 infection that either progressed to CIN3+ or cleared (not recorded which). CDR3 loop: CASSLELARGSNEQYF. CDR3 DNA (partial): TGCGCCAGCAGCTTGGAGTTAGCCAGGGGATCGAACGAG.